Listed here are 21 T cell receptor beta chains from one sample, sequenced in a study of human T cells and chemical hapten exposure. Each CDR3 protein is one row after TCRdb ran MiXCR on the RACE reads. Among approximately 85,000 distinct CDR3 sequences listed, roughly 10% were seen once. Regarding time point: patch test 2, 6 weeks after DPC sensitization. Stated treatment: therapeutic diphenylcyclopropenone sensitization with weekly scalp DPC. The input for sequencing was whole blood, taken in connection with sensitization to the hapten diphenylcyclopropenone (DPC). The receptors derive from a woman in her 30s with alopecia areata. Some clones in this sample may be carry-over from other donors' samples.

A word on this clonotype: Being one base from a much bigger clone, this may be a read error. The CDR3 sequence: CAISEKEADTQYF. The CDR3, as DNA: TGTGCCATCAGTGAGAAGGAGGCAGATACGCAGTATTTT. The rearrangement uses TRBV10-3 and TRBJ2-3, with a weak D call TRBD2 (5 bases). Trimming shortened V by 2 bases and J by 4 bases, and 7 bases separated the two germline ends. This CDR3 contains 13 residues. Per germline, CDR1 ENHRY and CDR2 SYGVKD.

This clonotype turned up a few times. CDR3 region: CASSPRPGKETQYF. The CDR3 region has the DNA TGTGCCAGCAGCCCGAGGCCCGGGAAAGAGACCCAGTACTTC. The V gene is TRBV7-2, the J gene TRBJ2-5; D is perhaps TRBD2 (5 bases). The CDR3 has 14 amino acids. Per germline, CDR1 SGHTA and CDR2 FQGNSA. Deletions cut 5 bases from V and 3 bases from J, with 13 bases between.

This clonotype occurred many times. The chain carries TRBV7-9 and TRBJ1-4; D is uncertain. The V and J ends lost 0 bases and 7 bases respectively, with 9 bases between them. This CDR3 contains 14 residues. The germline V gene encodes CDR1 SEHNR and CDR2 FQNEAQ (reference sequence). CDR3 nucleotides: TGTGCCAGCAGCTTAGCGGCGGTGGTTGAAAAACTGTTTTTT. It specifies CASSLAAVVEKLFF.

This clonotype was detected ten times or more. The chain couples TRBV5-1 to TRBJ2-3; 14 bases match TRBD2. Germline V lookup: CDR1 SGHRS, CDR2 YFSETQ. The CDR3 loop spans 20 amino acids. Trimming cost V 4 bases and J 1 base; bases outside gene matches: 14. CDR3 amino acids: CASSTPRRGTSGRGTDTQYF. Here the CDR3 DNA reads TGCGCCAGCAGCACGCCGAGACGAGGGACTAGCGGGAGAGGCACAGATACGCAGTATTTT. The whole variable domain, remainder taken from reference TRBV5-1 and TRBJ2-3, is KAGVTQTPRYLIKTRGQQVTLSCSPISGHRSVSWYQQTPGQGLQFLFEYFSETQRNKGNFPGRFSGRQFSNSRSEMNVSTLELGDSALYLCASSTPRRGTSGRGTDTQYFGPGTRLTVL.

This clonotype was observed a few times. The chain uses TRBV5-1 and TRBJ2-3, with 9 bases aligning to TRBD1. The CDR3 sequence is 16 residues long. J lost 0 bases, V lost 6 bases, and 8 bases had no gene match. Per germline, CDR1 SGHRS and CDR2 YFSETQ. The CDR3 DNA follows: TGCGCCAGCAAAAGACAGGGGGGATCTAGCACAGATACGCAGTATTTT. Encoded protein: CASKRQGGSSTDTQYF. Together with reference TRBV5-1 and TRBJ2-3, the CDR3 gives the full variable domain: KAGVTQTPRYLIKTRGQQVTLSCSPISGHRSVSWYQQTPGQGLQFLFEYFSETQRNKGNFPGRFSGRQFSNSRSEMNVSTLELGDSALYLCASKRQGGSSTDTQYFGPGTRLTVL.

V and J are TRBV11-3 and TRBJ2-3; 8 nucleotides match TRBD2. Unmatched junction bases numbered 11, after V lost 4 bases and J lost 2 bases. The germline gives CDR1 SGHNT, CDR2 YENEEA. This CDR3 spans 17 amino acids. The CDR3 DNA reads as TGTGCCAGCAGCTCATTCGGCGGGGGGTCCAACACAGATACGCAGTATTTT. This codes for CASSSFGGGSNTDTQYF.

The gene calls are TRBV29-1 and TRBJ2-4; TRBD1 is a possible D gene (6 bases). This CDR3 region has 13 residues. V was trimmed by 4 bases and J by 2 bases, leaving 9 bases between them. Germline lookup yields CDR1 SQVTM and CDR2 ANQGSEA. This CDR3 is CSVVGDTKNIQYF. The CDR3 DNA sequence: TGCAGCGTTGTAGGGGACACCAAAAACATTCAGTACTTC.

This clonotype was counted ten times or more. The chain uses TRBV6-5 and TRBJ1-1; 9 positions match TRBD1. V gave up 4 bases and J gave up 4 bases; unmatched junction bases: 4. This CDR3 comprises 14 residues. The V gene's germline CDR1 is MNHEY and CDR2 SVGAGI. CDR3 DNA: TGTGCCAGCAGTTCCGGACAGGGGACCACTGAAGCTTTCTTT. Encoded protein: CASSSGQGTTEAFF.

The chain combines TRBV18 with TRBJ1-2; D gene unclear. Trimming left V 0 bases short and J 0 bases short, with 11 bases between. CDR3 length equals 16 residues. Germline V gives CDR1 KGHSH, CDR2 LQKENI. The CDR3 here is CASSPPRGQANYGYTF. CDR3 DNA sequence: TGTGCCAGCTCACCACCCCGCGGTCAAGCTAACTATGGCTACACCTTC.

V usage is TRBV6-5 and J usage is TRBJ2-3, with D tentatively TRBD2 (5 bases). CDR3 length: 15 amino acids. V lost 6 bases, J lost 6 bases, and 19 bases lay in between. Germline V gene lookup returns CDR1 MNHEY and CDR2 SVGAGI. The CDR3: CASRPGRAGSDTQYF. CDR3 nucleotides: TGTGCCAGCAGACCAGGACGGGCTGGGAGCGATACGCAGTATTTT.

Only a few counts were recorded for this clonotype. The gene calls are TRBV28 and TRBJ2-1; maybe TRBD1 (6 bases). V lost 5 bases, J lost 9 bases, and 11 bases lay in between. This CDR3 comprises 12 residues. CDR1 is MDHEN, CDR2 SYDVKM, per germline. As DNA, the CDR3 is TGTGCCAGCAGTACAGGGTTAGGTGAGCAGTTCTTC. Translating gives CASSTGLGEQFF.

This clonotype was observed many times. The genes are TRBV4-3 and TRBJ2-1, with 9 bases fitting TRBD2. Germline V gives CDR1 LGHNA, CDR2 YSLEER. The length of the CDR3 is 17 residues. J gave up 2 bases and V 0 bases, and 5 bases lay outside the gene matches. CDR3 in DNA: TGCGCCAGCAGCCAAGACGGTTCTAGCGGGGCCTACAATGAGCAGTTCTTC. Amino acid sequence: CASSQDGSSGAYNEQFF.

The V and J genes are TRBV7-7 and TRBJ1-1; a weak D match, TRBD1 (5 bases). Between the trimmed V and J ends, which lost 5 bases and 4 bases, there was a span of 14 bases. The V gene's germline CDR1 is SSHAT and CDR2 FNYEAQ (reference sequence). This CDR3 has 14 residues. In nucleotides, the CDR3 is TGTGCCAGCAGCCCCGCGACAGCTAGCACTGAAGCTTTCTTT. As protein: CASSPATASTEAFF.

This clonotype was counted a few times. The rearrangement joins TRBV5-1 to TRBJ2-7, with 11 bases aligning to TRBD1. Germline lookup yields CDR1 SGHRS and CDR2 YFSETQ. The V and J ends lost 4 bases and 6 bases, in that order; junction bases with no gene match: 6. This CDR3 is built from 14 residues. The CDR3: CASSIGQGAREQYF. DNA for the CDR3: TGCGCCAGCAGCATAGGACAGGGGGCTCGCGAGCAGTACTTC.

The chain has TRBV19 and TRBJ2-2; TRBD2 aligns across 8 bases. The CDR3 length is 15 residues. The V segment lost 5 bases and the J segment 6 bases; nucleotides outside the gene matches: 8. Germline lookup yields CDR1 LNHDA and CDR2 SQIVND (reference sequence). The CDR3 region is CASSPLSGIAGELFF. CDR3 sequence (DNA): TGTGCCAGTAGTCCACTTAGCGGGATAGCCGGGGAGCTGTTTTTT. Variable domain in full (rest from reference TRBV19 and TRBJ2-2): DGGITQSPKYLFRKEGQNVTLSCEQNLNHDAMYWYRQDPGQGLRLIYYSQIVNDFQKGDIAEGYSVSREKKESFPLTVTSAQKNPTAFYLCASSPLSGIAGELFFGEGSRLTVL.

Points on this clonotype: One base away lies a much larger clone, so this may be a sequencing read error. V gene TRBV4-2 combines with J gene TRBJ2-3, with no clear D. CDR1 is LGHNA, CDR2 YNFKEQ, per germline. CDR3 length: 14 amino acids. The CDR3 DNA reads TGTGCCAGCAGCACTGGAGTTAGCATAGATACGCAGTATTTT. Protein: CASSTGVSIDTQYF.

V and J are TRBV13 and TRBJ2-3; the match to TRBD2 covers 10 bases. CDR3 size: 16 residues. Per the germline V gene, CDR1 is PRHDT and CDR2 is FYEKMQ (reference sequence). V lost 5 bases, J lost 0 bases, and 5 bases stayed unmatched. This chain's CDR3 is CASSRRTSGSTDTQYF. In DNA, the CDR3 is TGTGCCAGCAGCCGTAGGACTAGCGGCAGCACAGATACGCAGTATTTT.

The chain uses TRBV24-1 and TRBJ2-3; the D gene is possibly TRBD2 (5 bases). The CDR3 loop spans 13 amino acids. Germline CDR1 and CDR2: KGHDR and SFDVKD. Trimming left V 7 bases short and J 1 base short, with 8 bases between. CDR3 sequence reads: CATSRSGTDTQYF. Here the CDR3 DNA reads TGTGCCACCAGCCGTAGCGGCACAGATACGCAGTATTTT.

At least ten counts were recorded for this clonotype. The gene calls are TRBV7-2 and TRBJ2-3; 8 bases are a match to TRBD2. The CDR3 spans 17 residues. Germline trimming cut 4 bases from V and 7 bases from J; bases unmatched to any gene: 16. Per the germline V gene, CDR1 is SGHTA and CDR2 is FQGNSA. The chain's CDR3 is CASSSNRISGVINTQYF. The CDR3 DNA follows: TGTGCCAGCAGCTCCAACCGGATTAGCGGGGTCATAAATACGCAGTATTTT.

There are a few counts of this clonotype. The CDR3 nucleotides are TGCAGTGCAAATGAACCCGGGACTAGTGGGATGGAGACCCAGTACTTC. It translates to CSANEPGTSGMETQYF. The chain recombines TRBV20-1 with TRBJ2-5, with 8 bases lining up with TRBD2. The CDR3 is 16 residues long. V gave up 6 bases and J gave up 5 bases; unmatched junction bases: 17. CDR1 DFQATT and CDR2 SNEGSKA come from the germline V gene (reference sequence).

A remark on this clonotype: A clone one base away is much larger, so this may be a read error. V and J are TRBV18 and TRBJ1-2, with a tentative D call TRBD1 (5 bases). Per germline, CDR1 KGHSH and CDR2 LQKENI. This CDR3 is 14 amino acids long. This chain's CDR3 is CACSMTEQRYGYTF. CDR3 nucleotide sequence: TGTGCCTGCTCAATGACAGAACAAAGATATGGCTACACCTTC.